The source of this TCR beta chain is a study of blood T cell repertoires in COVID-19. The germline CDR1 and CDR2 sequences are SGHAT and FQNNGV. The CDR3 loop spans 13 amino acids. V gave up 5 bases and J gave up 9 bases, with 14 bases separating them. Sequencing used immunoSEQ multiplex PCR; TCRdb keeps in-frame clones, though not all of them. In the table there are roughly 250,000 clones, more than 70% of which are singletons. Sample: peripheral blood. V and J are TRBV11-2 and TRBJ2-1; a weak D match, TRBD2 (6 bases). This TCR was sampled from a woman between 40 and 55 years old who had recovered from COVID-19. Written as DNA, the CDR3 is TGTGCCAGCAGCCGCGAGACTAGTGGTGAGCAGTTCTTC. Translating gives CASSRETSGEQFF.